Detailed here is one TCR beta chain. The donors comprised healthy bone marrow donors. The data derive from a study of cytomegalovirus exposure and HLA in healthy donors. V was pared by 3 bases and J by 0 bases, with 6 bases between. From germline, CDR1 is LNHDA and CDR2 SQIVND (reference sequence). The CDR3 has 13 residues. Amplification used 60 Vbeta primers and 13 Jbeta primers. Assay: immunoSEQ multiplex PCR; the TCRdb copy retains only in-frame clones and omits some. The sample contains approximately 130,000 clones, 85% to 90% of which appear only once. The origin of this receptor is a woman younger than 45 in good health and CMV-seronegative. Sequencing was carried out using PBMCs. The chain recombines TRBV19 with TRBJ2-7; D ambiguous. The CDR3 sequence: CASSILLSYEQYF. The CDR3 DNA follows: TGTGCCAGTAGTATTCTCCTCTCCTACGAGCAGTACTTC.